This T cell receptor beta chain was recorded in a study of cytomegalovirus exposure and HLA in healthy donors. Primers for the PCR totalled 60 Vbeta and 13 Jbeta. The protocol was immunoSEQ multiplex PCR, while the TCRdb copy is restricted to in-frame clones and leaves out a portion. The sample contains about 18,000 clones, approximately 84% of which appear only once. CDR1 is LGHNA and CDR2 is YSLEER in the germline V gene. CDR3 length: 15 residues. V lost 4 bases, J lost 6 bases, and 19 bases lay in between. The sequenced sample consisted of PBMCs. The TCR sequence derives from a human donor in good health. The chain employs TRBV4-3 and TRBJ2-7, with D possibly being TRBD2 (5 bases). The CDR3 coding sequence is TGCGCCAGCAGCCGAGTACACAACCTTGCGGGCGAGCAGTACTTC. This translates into CASSRVHNLAGEQYF.